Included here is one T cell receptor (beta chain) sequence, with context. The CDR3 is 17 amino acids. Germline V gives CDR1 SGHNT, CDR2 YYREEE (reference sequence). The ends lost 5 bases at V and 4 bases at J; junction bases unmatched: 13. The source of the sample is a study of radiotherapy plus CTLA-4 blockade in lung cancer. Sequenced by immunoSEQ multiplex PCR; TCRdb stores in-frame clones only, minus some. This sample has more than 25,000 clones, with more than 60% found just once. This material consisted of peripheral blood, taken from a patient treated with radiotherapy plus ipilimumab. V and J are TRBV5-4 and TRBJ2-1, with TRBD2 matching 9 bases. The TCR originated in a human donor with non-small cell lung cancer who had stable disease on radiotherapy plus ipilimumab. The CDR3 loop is CASRVSGGPLRYNEQFF. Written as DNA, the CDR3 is TGTGCCAGCAGGGTTAGCGGGGGACCGCTGCGTTACAATGAGCAGTTCTTC.